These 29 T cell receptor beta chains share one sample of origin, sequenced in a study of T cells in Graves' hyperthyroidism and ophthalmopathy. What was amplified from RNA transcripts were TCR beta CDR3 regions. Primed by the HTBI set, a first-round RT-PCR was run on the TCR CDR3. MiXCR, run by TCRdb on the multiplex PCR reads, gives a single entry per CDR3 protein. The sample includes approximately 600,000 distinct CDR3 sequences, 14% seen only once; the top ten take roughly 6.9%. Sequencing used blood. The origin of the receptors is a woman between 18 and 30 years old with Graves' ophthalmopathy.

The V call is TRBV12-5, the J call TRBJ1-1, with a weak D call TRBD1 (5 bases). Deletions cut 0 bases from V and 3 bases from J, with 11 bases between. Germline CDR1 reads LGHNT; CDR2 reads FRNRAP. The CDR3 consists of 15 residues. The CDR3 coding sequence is TGTGCTAGTGGTTTGGTAGGGGCAAGGGACACTGAAGCTTTCTTT. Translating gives CASGLVGARDTEAFF.

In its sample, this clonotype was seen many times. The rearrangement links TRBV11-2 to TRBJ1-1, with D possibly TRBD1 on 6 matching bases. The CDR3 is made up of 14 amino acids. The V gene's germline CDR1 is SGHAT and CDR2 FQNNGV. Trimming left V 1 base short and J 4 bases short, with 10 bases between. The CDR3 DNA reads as TGTGCCAGCAGCTTAGCACAGGGAAGCACTGAAGCTTTCTTT. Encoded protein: CASSLAQGSTEAFF.

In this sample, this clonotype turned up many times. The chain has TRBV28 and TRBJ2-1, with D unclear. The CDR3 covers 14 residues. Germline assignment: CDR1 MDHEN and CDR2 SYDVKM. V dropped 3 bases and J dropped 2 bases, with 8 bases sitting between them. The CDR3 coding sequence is TGTGCCAGCAGTTTTGTGTCGGCCTACAATGAGCAGTTCTTC. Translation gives CASSFVSAYNEQFF.

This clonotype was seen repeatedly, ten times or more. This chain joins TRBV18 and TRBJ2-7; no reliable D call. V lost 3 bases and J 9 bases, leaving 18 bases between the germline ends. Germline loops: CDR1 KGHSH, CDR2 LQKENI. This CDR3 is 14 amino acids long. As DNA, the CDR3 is TGTGCCAGCTCACCCCCCTCGAGCTATATCGGGCAGTACTTC. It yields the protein CASSPPSSYIGQYF.

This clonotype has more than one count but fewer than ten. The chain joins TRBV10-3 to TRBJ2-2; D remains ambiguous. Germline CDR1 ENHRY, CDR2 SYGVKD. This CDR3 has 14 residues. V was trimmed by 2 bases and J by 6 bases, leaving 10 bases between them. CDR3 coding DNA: TGTGCCATCAGTGAGAGCAGGAGAGCCGGGGAGCTGTTTTTT. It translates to CAISESRRAGELFF.

CDR3 sequence reads: CASSLGQSREYGYTF. The CDR3 DNA sequence: TGTGCCAGCAGTTTGGGGCAATCGAGAGAGTATGGCTACACCTTC. The chain links TRBV28 to TRBJ1-2, with D possibly being TRBD1 (5 bases). The CDR3 runs to 15 residues. Deletions cut 3 bases from V and 5 bases from J, with 16 bases between. The germline CDR1 and CDR2 sequences are MDHEN and SYDVKM.

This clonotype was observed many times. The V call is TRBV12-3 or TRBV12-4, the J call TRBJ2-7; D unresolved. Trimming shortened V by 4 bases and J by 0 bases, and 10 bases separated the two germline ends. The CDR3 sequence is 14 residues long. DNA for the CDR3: TGTGCCAGCAGTTGGGGTGAAGGCTCCTACGAGCAGTACTTC. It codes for CASSWGEGSYEQYF.

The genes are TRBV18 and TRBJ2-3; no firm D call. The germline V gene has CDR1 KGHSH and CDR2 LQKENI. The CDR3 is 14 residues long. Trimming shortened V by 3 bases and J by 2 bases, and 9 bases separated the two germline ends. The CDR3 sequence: CASSPTANTDTQYF. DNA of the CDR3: TGTGCCAGCTCACCGACTGCTAACACAGATACGCAGTATTTT.

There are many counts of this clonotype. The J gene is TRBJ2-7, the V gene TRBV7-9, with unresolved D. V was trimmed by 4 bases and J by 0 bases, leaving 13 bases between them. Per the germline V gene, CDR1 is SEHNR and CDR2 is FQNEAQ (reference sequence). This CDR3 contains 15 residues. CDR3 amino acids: CASSSEDGDSYEQYF. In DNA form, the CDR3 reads TGTGCCAGCAGCTCTGAGGACGGTGACTCCTACGAGCAGTACTTC.

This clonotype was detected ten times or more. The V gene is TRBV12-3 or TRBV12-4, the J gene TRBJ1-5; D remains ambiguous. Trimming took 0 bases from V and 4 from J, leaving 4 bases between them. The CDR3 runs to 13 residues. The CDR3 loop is CASSLARNQPQHF. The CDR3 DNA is TGTGCCAGCAGTTTAGCCAGGAATCAGCCCCAGCATTTT.

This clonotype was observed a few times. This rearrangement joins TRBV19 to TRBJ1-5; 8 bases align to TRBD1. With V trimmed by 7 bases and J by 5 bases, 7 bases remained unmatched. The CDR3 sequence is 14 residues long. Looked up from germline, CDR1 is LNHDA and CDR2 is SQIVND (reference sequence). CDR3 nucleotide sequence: TGTGCCAGTAACCTCCCAGGGGGCCATCAGCCCCAGCATTTT. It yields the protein CASNLPGGHQPQHF.

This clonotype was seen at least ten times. CDR3 in amino acids: CASRLTVMNTEAFF. The CDR3 DNA is TGTGCCAGCAGGCTGACGGTGATGAACACTGAAGCTTTCTTT. This chain links TRBV12-3 or TRBV12-4 with TRBJ1-1; D unclear. Between the trimmed V and J ends, which lost 6 bases and 0 bases, there was a span of 11 bases. The CDR3 sequence is 14 residues long.

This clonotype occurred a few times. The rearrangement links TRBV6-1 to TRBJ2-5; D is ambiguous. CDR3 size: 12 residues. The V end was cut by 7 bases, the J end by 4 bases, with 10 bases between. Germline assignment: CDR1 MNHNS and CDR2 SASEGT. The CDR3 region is CASKLGRETQYF. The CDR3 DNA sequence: TGTGCCAGCAAGCTAGGTAGAGAGACCCAGTACTTC.

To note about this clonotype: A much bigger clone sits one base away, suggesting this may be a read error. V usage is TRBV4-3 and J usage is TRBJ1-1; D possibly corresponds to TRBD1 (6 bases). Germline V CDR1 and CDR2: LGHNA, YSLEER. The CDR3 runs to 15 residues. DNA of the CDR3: TGCGCCAGCAGCCAAGATATTTACGGGGGCACTGACGCTTTCTTT. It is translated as CASSQDIYGGTDAFF.

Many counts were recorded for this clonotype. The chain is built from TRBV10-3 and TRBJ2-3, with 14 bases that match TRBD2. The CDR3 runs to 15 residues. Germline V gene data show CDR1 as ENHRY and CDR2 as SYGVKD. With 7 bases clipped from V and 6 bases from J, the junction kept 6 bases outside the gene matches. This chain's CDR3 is CAIKGLAGVTDTQYF. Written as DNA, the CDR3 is TGTGCCATCAAGGGACTAGCGGGAGTAACGGATACGCAGTATTTT.

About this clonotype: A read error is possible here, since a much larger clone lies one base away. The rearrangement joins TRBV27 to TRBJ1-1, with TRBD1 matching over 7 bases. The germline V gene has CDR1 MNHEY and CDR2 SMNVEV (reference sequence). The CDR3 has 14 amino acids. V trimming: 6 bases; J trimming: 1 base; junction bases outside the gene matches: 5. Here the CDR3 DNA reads TGTGCCAGCAGGCCCGGACAGGCGAACACTGAAGCTTTCTTT. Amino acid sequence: CASRPGQANTEAFF.

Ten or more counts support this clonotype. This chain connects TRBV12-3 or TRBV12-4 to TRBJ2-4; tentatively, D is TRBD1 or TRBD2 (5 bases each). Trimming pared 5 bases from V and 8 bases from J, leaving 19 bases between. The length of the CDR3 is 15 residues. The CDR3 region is CASSPRGRPGDIQYF. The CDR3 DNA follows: TGTGCCAGCAGTCCCCGGGGACGGCCCGGGGACATTCAGTACTTC.

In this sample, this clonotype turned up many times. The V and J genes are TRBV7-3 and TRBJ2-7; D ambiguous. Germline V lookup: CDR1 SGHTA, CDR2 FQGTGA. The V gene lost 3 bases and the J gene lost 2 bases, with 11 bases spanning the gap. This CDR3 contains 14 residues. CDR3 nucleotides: TGTGCCAGCAGCTTGGGCAATACCGCCTACGAGCAGTACTTC. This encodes CASSLGNTAYEQYF. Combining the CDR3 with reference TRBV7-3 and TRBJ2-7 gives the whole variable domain GAGVSQTPSNKVTEKGKYVELRCDPISGHTALYWYRQSLGQGPEFLIYFQGTGAADDSGLPNDRFFAVRPEGSVSTLKIQRTERGDSAVYLCASSLGNTAYEQYFGPGTRLTVT.

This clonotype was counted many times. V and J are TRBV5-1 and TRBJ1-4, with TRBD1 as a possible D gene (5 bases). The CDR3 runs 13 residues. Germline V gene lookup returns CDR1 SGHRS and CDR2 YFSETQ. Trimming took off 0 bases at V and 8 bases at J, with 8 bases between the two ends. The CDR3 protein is CASSLGTQEKLFF. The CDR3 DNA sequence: TGCGCCAGCAGCTTGGGGACACAGGAAAAACTGTTTTTT.

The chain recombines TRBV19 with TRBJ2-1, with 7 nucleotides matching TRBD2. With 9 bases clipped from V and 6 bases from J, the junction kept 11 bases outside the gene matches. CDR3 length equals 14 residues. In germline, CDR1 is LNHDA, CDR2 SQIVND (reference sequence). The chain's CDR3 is CASGTGTTTNEQFF. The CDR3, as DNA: TGTGCCAGCGGGACCGGGACTACCACCAATGAGCAGTTCTTC.

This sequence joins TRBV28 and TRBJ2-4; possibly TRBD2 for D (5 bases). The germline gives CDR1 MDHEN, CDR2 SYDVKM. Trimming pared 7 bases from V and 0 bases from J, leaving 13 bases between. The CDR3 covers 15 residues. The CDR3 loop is CASTQGGLAKNIQYF. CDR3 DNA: TGTGCCAGCACACAAGGCGGGTTAGCCAAAAACATTCAGTACTTC.

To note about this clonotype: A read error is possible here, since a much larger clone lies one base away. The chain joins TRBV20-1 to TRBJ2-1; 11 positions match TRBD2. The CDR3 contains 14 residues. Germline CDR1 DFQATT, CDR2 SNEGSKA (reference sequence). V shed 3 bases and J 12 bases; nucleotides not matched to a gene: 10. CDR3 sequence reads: CSARISSGRSGQFF. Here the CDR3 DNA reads TGCAGTGCTAGGATATCTAGCGGGAGGTCTGGGCAGTTCTTC.

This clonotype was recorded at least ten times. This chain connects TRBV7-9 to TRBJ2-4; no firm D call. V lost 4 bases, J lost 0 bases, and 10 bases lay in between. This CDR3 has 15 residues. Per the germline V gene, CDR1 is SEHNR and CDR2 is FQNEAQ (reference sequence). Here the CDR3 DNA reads TGTGCCAGCAGCTCCGACGGTCTAGCCAAAAACATTCAGTACTTC. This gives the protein CASSSDGLAKNIQYF.

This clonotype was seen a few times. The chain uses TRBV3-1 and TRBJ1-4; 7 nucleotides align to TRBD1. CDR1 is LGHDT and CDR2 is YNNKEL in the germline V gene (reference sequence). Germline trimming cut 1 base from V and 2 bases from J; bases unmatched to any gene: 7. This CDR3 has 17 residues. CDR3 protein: CASSQAYRGATNEKLFF. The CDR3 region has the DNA TGTGCCAGCAGCCAAGCCTACAGGGGTGCTACTAATGAAAAACTGTTTTTT.

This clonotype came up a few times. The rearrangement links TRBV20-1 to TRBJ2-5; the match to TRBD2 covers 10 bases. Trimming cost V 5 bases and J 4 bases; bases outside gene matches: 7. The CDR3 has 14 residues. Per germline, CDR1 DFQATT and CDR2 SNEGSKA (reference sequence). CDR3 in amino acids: CSAASSGGPETQYF. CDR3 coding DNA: TGCAGTGCTGCTTCTAGCGGGGGCCCAGAGACCCAGTACTTC.

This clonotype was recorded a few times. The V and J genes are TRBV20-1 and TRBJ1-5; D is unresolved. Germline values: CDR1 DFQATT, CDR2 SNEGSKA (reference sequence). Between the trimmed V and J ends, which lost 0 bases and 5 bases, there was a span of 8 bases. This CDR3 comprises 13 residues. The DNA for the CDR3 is TGCAGTGCTAGAGATACCCCCGATCAGCCCCAGCATTTT. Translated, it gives CSARDTPDQPQHF.

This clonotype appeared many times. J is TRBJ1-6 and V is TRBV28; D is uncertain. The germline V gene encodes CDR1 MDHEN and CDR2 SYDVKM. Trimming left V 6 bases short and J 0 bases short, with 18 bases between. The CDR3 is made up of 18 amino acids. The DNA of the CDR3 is TGTGCCAGCAGCCCTTTCACCCTAGTGAGCTCCTATAATTCACCCCTCCACTTT. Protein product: CASSPFTLVSSYNSPLHF.

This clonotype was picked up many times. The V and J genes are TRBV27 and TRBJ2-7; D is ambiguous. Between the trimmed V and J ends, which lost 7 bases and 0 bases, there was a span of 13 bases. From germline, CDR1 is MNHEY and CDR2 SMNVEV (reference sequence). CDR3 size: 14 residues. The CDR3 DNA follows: TGTGCCAGCAAACCCCGCCAGACCTCCTACGAGCAGTACTTC. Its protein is CASKPRQTSYEQYF.

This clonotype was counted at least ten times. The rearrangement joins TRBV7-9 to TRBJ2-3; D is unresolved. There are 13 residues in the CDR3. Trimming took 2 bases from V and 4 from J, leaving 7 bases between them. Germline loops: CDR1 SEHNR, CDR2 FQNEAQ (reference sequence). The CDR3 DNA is TGTGCCAGCAGCTTAAGGGTCTCAGATACGCAGTATTTT. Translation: CASSLRVSDTQYF.